This T cell receptor (beta chain) was captured by sequencing in a study of blood T cells in healthy people across ages. Overall study results and limits: Getting older went along with TCR beta diversity per million T cells dropping roughly linearly. Naive CD4+ cell counts and diversity both ran higher in long-lived than in aged donors.

The use of a sample-barcoded 5' primer and a J-beta primer mix characterized a second PCR of about 7 to 12 cycles. Every molecule of cDNA carried a tag from a template-switch adaptor with 12 random nucleotides. TCRdb analysed the 5' RACE reads with MiXCR anew, one entry per CDR3 protein. The sample holds 1.2 million to 1.5 million distinct CDR3 sequences; 42% are singletons and the top ten take 6.5% to 10%. Turning to this clonotype: What it binds is not known.

The authors extracted at least 5 micrograms of total RNA per sample. This CDR3 comprises 14 residues. The germline gives CDR1 SGHRS, CDR2 YFSETQ. J lost 3 bases, V lost 6 bases, and 4 bases had no gene match. The TCR was taken from a woman between 18 and 29 years old in good health. Sequencing was carried out using blood. This chain uses TRBV5-1 with TRBJ1-2; the match to TRBD1 covers 11 bases. CDR3 protein: CASTGDRGDYGYTF. The CDR3 bases are TGCGCCAGCACCGGGGACAGGGGGGACTATGGCTACACCTTC.